This T cell receptor beta chain was identified during a study of T cells after posttransplantation cyclophosphamide. Busulfan-fludarabine conditioning, marrow transplant, and cyclophosphamide on days +3 and +4 were administered. TCRdb keeps only in-frame clones here, not all; method: immunoSEQ multiplex PCR. The profile shows over 15,000 clones, about 68% of them singletons. Germline V lookup: CDR1 SGHRS, CDR2 YFSETQ. V lost 4 bases, J lost 10 bases, and 15 bases stayed unmatched. This CDR3 contains 15 residues. The rearrangement links TRBV5-1 to TRBJ1-1; 8 nucleotides align to TRBD1. The specimen was PBMCs, collected after an allogeneic stem cell transplant with post-transplant cyclophosphamide. The receptor was isolated from a male patient aged 30 to 40 who received an allogeneic stem cell transplant from a related donor, was CMV-positive, and had acute GVHD only. Some T cells may have originated in the graft donor. CDR3 in amino acids: CASSPGQGGVLRAFF. The DNA for the CDR3 is TGCGCCAGCAGCCCCGGACAGGGTGGAGTCCTGAGAGCTTTCTTT. Using reference TRBV5-1 and TRBJ1-1 for the parts outside the CDR3, the full variable domain is KAGVTQTPRYLIKTRGQQVTLSCSPISGHRSVSWYQQTPGQGLQFLFEYFSETQRNKGNFPGRFSGRQFSNSRSEMNVSTLELGDSALYLCASSPGQGGVLRAFFGQGTRLTVV.